This T cell receptor beta chain was documented in a study of blood T cell repertoires in COVID-19. Generated by immunoSEQ multiplex PCR, the TCRdb table keeps only in-frame clones and is missing some. Of 200,000 to 300,000 clones in the sample, around 84% are singletons; the top ten hold more than 4.5%. The germline gives CDR1 GTSNPN, CDR2 SVGIG (reference sequence). The CDR3 covers 17 residues. Between the trimmed V and J ends, which lost 4 bases and 0 bases, there was a span of 19 bases. This chain joins TRBV30 and TRBJ1-3, with D perhaps TRBD1 (5 bases). Sequencing was performed on peripheral blood. The source of this sequence is a woman aged 60 to 75 with COVID-19, enrolled during active disease. The CDR3 DNA is TGTGCCTGGACCCCAGCGGGGGGGATCTACTCTGGAAACACCATATATTTT. Residues: CAWTPAGGIYSGNTIYF. Looking up the rest from reference TRBV30 and TRBJ1-3 gives the full variable domain: SQTIHQWPATLVQPVGSPLSLECTVEGTSNPNLYWYRQAAGRGLQLLFYSVGIGQISSEVPQNLSASRPQDRQFILSSKKLLLSDSGFYLCAWTPAGGIYSGNTIYFGEGSWLTVV.